This TCR beta chain was profiled in a study of shared T cell receptors in the human thymus (dated by TCRdb to about 2021). About the investigation overall: The study investigated the way shared, self-reactive T-cell receptor alpha chains are produced in the human thymus.

Germline trimming amounts to 6 bases on V and 3 bases on J, with 4 as the count of junction bases outside the gene matches. Spanning cysteine to phenylalanine, the CDR3 consists of 13 amino acids. Of the read, only the CDR3 DNA is kept; its 39 bases are in frame from base 1. The germline V gene encodes CDR1 MNHNS and CDR2 SASEGT. The method behind the library was the immunoSEQ multiplex PCR assay. Sourced from immuneACCESS, this table was stored by TCRdb with only in-frame sequences that have V and J called. A share of the clones is absent; for the studies checked, an unresolved V gene accounts for under half, and the remainder has no known explanation. The sample contains about 710,000 clones, around 87% of them found a single time. The ten top clones hold 0.0094% of the sample. As to this clone: This receptor's antigen is unknown. Base qualities are not recorded, but no much larger clone differs from it by a single base.

These same records also appear under a second study, on human thymus T cells. The second study also describes: The donors were immunologically healthy infants in Finland who had open corrective cardiac surgery for congenital heart defects. Thymus tissue was obtained as surgical resects removed during corrective cardiac surgery. Usage of V and J gene segments appeared to be biased in both the thymic and the peripheral blood repertoires. The related research found that thymic TCR repertoires overlapped highly between unrelated individuals. The study described the TCR alpha and beta repertoires in about 8 infant thymus samples and four matching peripheral blood samples. Donor ages ranging from about 7 to 250 days were recorded, and 5 or 6 male and a couple of female infants were included in the cohort. After being mechanically released from the tissue, thymocytes were kept at -70 degrees C in pellets of roughly 10-30 million cells. A QIAsymphony instrument was used to extract genomic DNA from the frozen cell pellets. The immunoSEQ multiplex PCR assay was used to amplify the TCRB and TCRAD loci from a standardized quantity of quality-controlled genomic DNA. The amplicons covered the V(D)J region and were long enough to include the CDR3 and to identify the V and J genes. Amplicon sequencing was performed on an Illumina platform through the commercial immunoSEQ service. Corrections for primer bias and sequencing errors followed previously described methods, while TCRAD and TCRB definitions were based on the IMGT database. Repertoires were analysed with immunoSEQ Analyzer 3.0 and VDJTools, covering basic statistics, V/J segment usage, diversity estimates, rarefaction and pairwise overlap. Chao1, ChaoE, Efron-Thisted, Shannon and inverse Simpson indices were used to estimate diversity, which was also estimated on datasets down-sampled to the smallest sample. Repertoire overlap used strict matching of CDR3 nucleotide sequence, V gene and J gene, with Jaccard-based multidimensional scaling clustering. On average, thymus samples yielded around 800,000 unique TCRB clonotypes, whereas blood samples yielded about 84,000.

The chain couples TRBV6-1 to TRBJ2-7, with TRBD1 matching 8 junction bases. This sequence originates from a boy in the first two years of life with a congenital heart defect. Donor details come from another sample of the same person, matched by shared clones. Sequenced sample: thymocytes. The encoded CDR3 is CASSGDRHYEQYF. The DNA reads TGTGCCAGCAGCGGGGACAGGCACTACGAGCAGTACTTC.